This T cell receptor (beta chain) was captured by sequencing in a study of cytomegalovirus exposure and HLA in healthy donors. Comment on this clone: Its antigen is as yet unknown.

PCR used 60 Vbeta primers and 13 Jbeta primers. The table came from immunoSEQ multiplex PCR; TCRdb's copy has only in-frame clones and leaves some out. The listing contains about 200,000 clones. The CDR3 totals 14 residues. The V and J ends lost 6 bases and 0 bases respectively, with 12 bases between them. Germline CDR1 and CDR2: MNHEY and SVGAGI. Study observations and caveats: Indistinguishability led to the exclusion of some V segments, TRBV6-2 and TRBV6-3 included. An analysis that came later showed most CMV-associated TCR beta chains appearing HLA-restricted.

Material: PBMCs. The J gene is TRBJ2-7, the V gene TRBV6-5, with D possibly being TRBD2 (5 bases). The TCR originated in a boy under 18 in good health and CMV-seronegative. CDR3 nucleotides: TGTGCCAGCAGCTATCCGGGGAGCTCCTACGAGCAGTACTTC. Amino acids: CASSYPGSSYEQYF.